A selection of T cell receptor beta chains follows, all from one sample in a study of T cell repertoires in cytomegalovirus infection. TCRdb passed the reads through MiXCR, listing each CDR3 protein once. This sample has hundreds of thousands of distinct CDR3 sequences, with 30% to 40% found just once. For these TCRs, the target antigens are not known. The sample consisted of cultured PBMCs, taken from culture after CMV antigen stimulation. The receptors stem from a human donor in good health (CMV status not recorded). Some clones in this sample may be carry-over from other donors' samples. The CDR3 runs from the conserved cysteine through the conserved F or W. A D gene is named only where the DNA matches it firmly. For some rows the clone size is stated as once, few or many, or as a class when expanded; others skip it.

cdr3_length	v_call	j_call	d_call	clone_size	cdr3_nt	cdr3_aa
16	TRBV6-7	TRBJ2-7	TRBD1	-	TGTGCCAGCAGTAACACGACCGGGACAGCCTCCTACGAGCAGTACTTC	CASSNTTGTASYEQYF
14	TRBV30	TRBJ2-1	TRBD2	-	TGTGCCTGGACTCGGCTAGCGGGAGTGGGGGAGCAGTTCTTC	CAWTRLAGVGEQFF
16	TRBV7-8	TRBJ2-7	-	few	TGTGCCAGCAGCTTAGGTTTGGGGTCCTACGCCTACGAGCAGTACTTC	CASSLGLGSYAYEQYF
12	TRBV6-2/TRBV6-3	TRBJ2-5	-	-	TGTGCCAGCAGATATAGACAAGAGACCCAGTACTTC	CASRYRQETQYF
12	TRBV12-3/TRBV12-4	TRBJ2-3	-	few	TGTGCCAGCAGCCGGGTCACAGATACGCAGTATTTT	CASSRVTDTQYF
14	TRBV6-1	TRBJ2-2	-	-	TGTGCCAGCAGCGAGTGGGGACGGACCGGGGAGCTGTTTTTT	CASSEWGRTGELFF
16	TRBV7-6	TRBJ2-2	-	few	TGTGCCAGCAGCTTATGGGGTGTCGTGAACACCGGGGAGCTGTTTTTT	CASSLWGVVNTGELFF
15	TRBV7-2	TRBJ2-3	TRBD1	few	TGTGCCAGCAGCCCCAGGGGACAGAACACAGATACGCAGTATTTT	CASSPRGQNTDTQYF
14	TRBV19	TRBJ2-1	-	-	TGTGCCAGTAGTATAAACGGGAAGGGGAATGAGCAGTTCTTC	CASSINGKGNEQFF
16	TRBV7-2	TRBJ2-7	TRBD2	-	TGTGCCAGCAGCCATCACCTAGCGGGAGGGCCTCGGGAGCAGTACTTC	CASSHHLAGGPREQYF
16	TRBV6-1	TRBJ2-3	-	few	TGTGCCAGCAGTCCCCGTGGGGGTCAAAGAACAGATACGCAGTATTTT	CASSPRGGQRTDTQYF
16	TRBV7-9	TRBJ1-1	-	-	TGTGCCAGCAGCTTATATAAGGGGGGAATGTATACTGAAGCTTTCTTT	CASSLYKGGMYTEAFF
13	TRBV5-6	TRBJ1-1	TRBD1	few	TGTGCCAGCAGCTTCTATTCCTCAGGGGGAGCTTTCTTT	CASSFYSSGGAFF
16	TRBV2	TRBJ2-5	TRBD2	-	TGTGCCAGGCGGGGACTAGCGGGAGTCATCCAAGAGACCCAGTACTTC	CARRGLAGVIQETQYF
13	TRBV14	TRBJ1-2	-	few	TGTGCCAGCAGCCCAGGATTGAGGAGCGGCTACACCTTC	CASSPGLRSGYTF
13	TRBV7-9	TRBJ1-4	-	-	TGTGCCAGCCGGTTCGGGGAACGGGAAAAACTGTTTTTT	CASRFGEREKLFF
11	TRBV10-3	TRBJ2-1	-	-	TGTGCCATCAGTGAAACGAATGAGCAGTTCTTC	CAISETNEQFF
11	TRBV7-8	TRBJ1-1	-	many	TGTGCCAGCAGCTTAGTCGGTGAAGCTTTCTTT	CASSLVGEAFF
13	TRBV20-1	TRBJ2-5	-	few	TGTAAACCCGGGGGGCCGCTCCAAGAGACCCAGTACTTC	CKPGGPLQETQYF
16	TRBV15	TRBJ2-1	TRBD2	-	TGTGCCACCAGCAGAGTGGGGACTAGTGTCCGCAATGAGCAGTTCTTC	CATSRVGTSVRNEQFF
16	TRBV28	TRBJ2-7	-	-	TGTGCCAGCAGTTCCCCTCCTGTGGCCGAATCCTACGAGCAGTACTTC	CASSSPPVAESYEQYF